This paragraph covers one TCR beta chain sequence. Its target is not known. The CDR3 runs to 15 residues. Looked up from germline, CDR1 is SGDLS and CDR2 is YYNGEE. Germline trimming cut 3 bases from V and 12 bases from J; bases unmatched to any gene: 14. Combining a sample-barcoded 5' primer with a J-beta primer mix, a second PCR ran for 7 to 11 cycles. TCRdb passed the 5' RACE reads through MiXCR, listing each CDR3 protein once. Of 700,000 to 850,000 distinct CDR3 sequences listed, about 53% are singletons. This record comes from a study of blood T cells in healthy people across ages. Study-level findings and limits: Reliance upon unsorted PBMCs precluded definitive naive versus antigen-experienced comparison.

The genes are TRBV9 and TRBJ2-1, with 8 nucleotides matching TRBD1. The material sequenced was blood. This clonotype was sampled from an elderly man in good health. CDR3 in amino acids: CASSEGLTGTGGQFF. The CDR3 DNA is TGTGCCAGCAGCGAAGGATTGACCGGGACAGGAGGGCAGTTCTTC.